This T cell receptor (beta chain) comes out of a study of blood T cells in healthy people across ages. General observations from the study: Per million T cells, TCR beta diversity dropped about linearly as age rose.

As concerns this clonotype: Antigen unknown. This clone may be a read error of a much larger clone one base away.

The CDR3 is 15 amino acids. Germline CDR1 WNHNN, CDR2 SYGVQD (reference sequence). Combining a sample-barcoded 5' primer with a J-beta primer mix, a second PCR ran for roughly 7 to 12 cycles. MiXCR, run by TCRdb on the 5' RACE reads, gives a single entry per CDR3 protein. The table records about 1.6 million distinct CDR3 sequences, roughly 32% of them present only once. The chain has TRBV10-1 and TRBJ2-5; 7 nucleotides match TRBD2. The sequence was collected from a woman younger than 45 in good health. Sequenced material: blood. Here the CDR3 DNA reads TGCGCCGGCAGTGAGTCGACTAGCTCGGGAACTACCCAGTACTTC. It translates to CAGSESTSSGTTQYF.